These 4 T cell receptor beta chains were all obtained from the same sample, sequenced in a study of control samples from healthy donors and cancer patients. Only in-frame clones appear in the TCRdb table, and some are missing; sequencing was by immunoSEQ multiplex PCR. The profile shows 140,000 or so clones, just under 95% of them singletons. Material: PBMCs. The receptors stem from a man aged 60 to 75 with colorectal cancer.

The chain joins TRBV7-2 to TRBJ2-5; D remains ambiguous. The CDR3 contains 13 residues. Trimming removed 3 bases from V and 2 bases from J, with 7 bases in between. In germline, CDR1 is SGHTA, CDR2 FQGNSA. CDR3 in amino acids: CASSFPSQETQYF. The CDR3 DNA is TGTGCCAGCAGCTTCCCCTCTCAAGAGACCCAGTACTTC.

The chain is built from TRBV5-1 and TRBJ2-5; no clear D. Germline V gene data show CDR1 as SGHRS and CDR2 as YFSETQ. Deletions cut 2 bases from V and 5 bases from J, with 10 bases between. The CDR3 consists of 13 residues. CDR3 region: CASSFYAGETQYF. The CDR3 bases are TGCGCCAGCAGCTTTTATGCTGGGGAGACCCAGTACTTC. Supplemented by reference TRBV5-1 and TRBJ2-5, the full variable domain reads KAGVTQTPRYLIKTRGQQVTLSCSPISGHRSVSWYQQTPGQGLQFLFEYFSETQRNKGNFPGRFSGRQFSNSRSEMNVSTLELGDSALYLCASSFYAGETQYFGPGTRLLVL.

The chain employs TRBV11-3 and TRBJ2-2, with no clear D. Germline V CDR1 and CDR2: SGHNT, YENEEA. This CDR3 is built from 15 residues. V was cut by 4 bases and J by 4 bases, with 13 bases left in between. The DNA for the CDR3 is TGTGCCAGCAGCTCGACCGCTTCTTTCACCGGGGAGCTGTTTTTT. Its protein is CASSSTASFTGELFF.

DNA for the CDR3: TGTGCCAGCAGCCGCCCGCGGGGGGCGCTGGATGAAAAACTGTTTTTT. Its translation: CASSRPRGALDEKLFF. V gene TRBV2 combines with J gene TRBJ1-4; D possibly corresponds to TRBD1 (6 bases). V lost 6 bases, J lost 6 bases, and 20 bases lay in between. The CDR3 runs to 16 residues. Germline V gene lookup returns CDR1 SNHLY and CDR2 FYNNEI.